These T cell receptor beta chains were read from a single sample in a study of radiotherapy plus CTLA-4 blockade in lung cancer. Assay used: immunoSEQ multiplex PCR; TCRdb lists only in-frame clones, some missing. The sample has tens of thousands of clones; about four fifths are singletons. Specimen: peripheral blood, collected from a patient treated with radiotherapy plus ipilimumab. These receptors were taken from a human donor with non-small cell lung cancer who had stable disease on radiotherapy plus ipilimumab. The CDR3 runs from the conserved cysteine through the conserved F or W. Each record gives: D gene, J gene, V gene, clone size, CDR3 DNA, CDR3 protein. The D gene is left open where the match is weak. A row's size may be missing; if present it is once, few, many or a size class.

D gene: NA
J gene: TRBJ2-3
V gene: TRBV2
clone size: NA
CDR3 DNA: TGTGCCAGCAGCCTTACTAGCTTCACAGATACGCAGTATTTT
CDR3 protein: CASSLTSFTDTQYF

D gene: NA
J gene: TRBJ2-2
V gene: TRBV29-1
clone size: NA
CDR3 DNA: TGCAGCGTTGAGGCACCCGGGGAGCTGTTTTTT
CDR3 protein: CSVEAPGELFF

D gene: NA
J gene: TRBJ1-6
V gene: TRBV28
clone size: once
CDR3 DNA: TGTGCCAGCAGACCCCCGACGGGTTCGAATTCACCCCTCCACTTT
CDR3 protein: CASRPPTGSNSPLHF

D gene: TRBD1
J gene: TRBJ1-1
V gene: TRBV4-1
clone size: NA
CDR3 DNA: TGCGCCAGCAGCCAAGAAACTGGACAGGGGAGCACTGAAGCTTTCTTT
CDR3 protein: CASSQETGQGSTEAFF

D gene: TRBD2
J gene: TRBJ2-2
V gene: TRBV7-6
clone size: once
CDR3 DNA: TGTGCCAGCAAAATAGCGGCGGGGGGCACGAACACCGGGGAGCTGTTTTTT
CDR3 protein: CASKIAAGGTNTGELFF

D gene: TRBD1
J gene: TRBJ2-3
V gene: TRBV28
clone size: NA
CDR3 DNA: TGTGCCAGCAGGAAAGCAGGGGGAACAGATACGCAGTATTTT
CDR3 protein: CASRKAGGTDTQYF

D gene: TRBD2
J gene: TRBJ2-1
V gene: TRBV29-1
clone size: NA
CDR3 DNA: TGCAGCGTGACCAGGGCGGGAGGTGGGGCCTACAATGAGCAGTTCTTC
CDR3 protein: CSVTRAGGGAYNEQFF

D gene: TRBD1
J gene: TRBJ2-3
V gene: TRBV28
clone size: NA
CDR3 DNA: TGTGCCAGCAGTCTCCGGACAGGAGCTTCCGATACGCAGTATTTT
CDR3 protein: CASSLRTGASDTQYF

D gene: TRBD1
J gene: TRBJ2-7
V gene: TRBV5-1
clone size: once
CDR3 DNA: TGCGCCAGCAGCCCAGGGGCCGGGACAGGGCTTGATGAGCAGTACTTC
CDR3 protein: CASSPGAGTGLDEQYF

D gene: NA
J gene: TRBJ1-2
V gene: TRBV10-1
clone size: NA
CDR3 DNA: TGCGCCAGCAGTGCCAGACCTAACTATGGCTACACCTTC
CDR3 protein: CASSARPNYGYTF

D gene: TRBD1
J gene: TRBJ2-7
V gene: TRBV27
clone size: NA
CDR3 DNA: TGTGCCAGCAGTTTATCTATGGGGACAGCTGACTACGAGCAGTACTTC
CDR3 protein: CASSLSMGTADYEQYF

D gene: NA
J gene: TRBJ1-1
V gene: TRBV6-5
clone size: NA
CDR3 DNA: TGTGCCAGCAGTTCGGACCTCATGAACACTGAAGCTTTCTTT
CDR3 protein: CASSSDLMNTEAFF

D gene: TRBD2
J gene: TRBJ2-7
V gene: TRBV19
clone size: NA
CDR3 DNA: TGTGCCAGTAGTTCCGGGACTAGATCCACCGAGCAGTACTTC
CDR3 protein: CASSSGTRSTEQYF

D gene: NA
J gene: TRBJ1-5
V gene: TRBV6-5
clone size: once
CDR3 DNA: TGTGCCAGCGCCCTCGGTGGGACCATTGGGCAGCCCCAGCATTTT
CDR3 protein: CASALGGTIGQPQHF

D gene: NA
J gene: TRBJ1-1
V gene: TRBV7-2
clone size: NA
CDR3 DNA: TGTGCCAGCAGCCGACCAGGGGCGGGGACTGAAGCTTTCTTT
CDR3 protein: CASSRPGAGTEAFF

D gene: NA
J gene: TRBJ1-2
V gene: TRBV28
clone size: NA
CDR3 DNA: TGTGCCATCCTCGGTTCGTCCTATGGCTACACCTTC
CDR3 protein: CAILGSSYGYTF

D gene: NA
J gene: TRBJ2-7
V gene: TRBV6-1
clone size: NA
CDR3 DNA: TGTGCCAGCACCCGGGACAATTACGAGCAGTACTTC
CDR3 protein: CASTRDNYEQYF

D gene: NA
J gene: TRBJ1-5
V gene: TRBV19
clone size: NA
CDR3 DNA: TGTGCCAGTACCCAAGGGGGGGGAAGTCAGCCCCAGCATTTT
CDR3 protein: CASTQGGGSQPQHF

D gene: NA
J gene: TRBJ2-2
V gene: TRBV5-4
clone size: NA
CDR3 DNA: TGTGCCAGCAGCCTGGGAGGGGGAGCTAACACCGGGGAGCTGTTTTTT
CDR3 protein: CASSLGGGANTGELFF

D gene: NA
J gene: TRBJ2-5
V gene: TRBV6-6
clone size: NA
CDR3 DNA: TGTGCCAGCTACAGGGCAGAGACCCAGTACTTC
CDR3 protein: CASYRAETQYF

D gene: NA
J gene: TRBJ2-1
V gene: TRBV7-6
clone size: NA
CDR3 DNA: TGTGCCAGCAGCTTAGGCAATGAGCAGTTCTTC
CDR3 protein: CASSLGNEQFF

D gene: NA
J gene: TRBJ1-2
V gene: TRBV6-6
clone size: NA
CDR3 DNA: TGTGCCAGCAGTTACACCCCTAGCTATGGCTACACCTTC
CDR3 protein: CASSYTPSYGYTF

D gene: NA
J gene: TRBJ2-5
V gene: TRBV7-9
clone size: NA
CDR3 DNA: TGTGCCAGCACCAAGGGGGTTGGGGAGACCCAGTACTTC
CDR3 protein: CASTKGVGETQYF

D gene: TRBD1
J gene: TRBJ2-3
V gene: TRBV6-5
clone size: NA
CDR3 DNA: TGTGCCAGCCAAAGCAGGGGGCTTAGCACAGATACGCAGTATTTT
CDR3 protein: CASQSRGLSTDTQYF

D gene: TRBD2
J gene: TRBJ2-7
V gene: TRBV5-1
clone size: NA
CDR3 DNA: TGCGCCAGCAGCCCCGGGACTAGCGGGGGGCCGGACTACGAGCAGTACTTC
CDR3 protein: CASSPGTSGGPDYEQYF

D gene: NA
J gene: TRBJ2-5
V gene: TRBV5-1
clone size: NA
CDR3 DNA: TGCGCCAGCGCGCCACAGGCCGCCCAAGAGACCCAGTACTTC
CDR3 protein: CASAPQAAQETQYF

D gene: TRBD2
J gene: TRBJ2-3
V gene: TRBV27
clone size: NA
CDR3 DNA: TGTGCCAGCAGTACCCTAGCGGGAGGAACAGATACGCAGTATTTT
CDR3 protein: CASSTLAGGTDTQYF